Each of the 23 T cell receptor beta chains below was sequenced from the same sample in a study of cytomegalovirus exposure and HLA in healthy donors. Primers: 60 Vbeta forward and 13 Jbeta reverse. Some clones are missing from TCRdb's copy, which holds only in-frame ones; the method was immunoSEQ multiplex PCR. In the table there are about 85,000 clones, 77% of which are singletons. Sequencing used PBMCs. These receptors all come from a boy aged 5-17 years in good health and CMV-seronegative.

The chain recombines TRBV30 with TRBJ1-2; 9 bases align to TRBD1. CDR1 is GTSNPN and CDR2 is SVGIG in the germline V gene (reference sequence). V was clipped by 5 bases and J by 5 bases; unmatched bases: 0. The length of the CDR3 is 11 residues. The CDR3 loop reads CAWDRGYGYTF. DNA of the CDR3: TGTGCCTGGGACAGGGGGTATGGCTACACCTTC.

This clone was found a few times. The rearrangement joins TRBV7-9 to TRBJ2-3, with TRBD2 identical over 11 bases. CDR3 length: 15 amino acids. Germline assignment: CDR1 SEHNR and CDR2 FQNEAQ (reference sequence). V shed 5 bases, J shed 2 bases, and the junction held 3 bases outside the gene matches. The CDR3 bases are TGTGCCAGCAGCCCGGGACTAGCGGTCACAGATACGCAGTATTTT. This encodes CASSPGLAVTDTQYF.

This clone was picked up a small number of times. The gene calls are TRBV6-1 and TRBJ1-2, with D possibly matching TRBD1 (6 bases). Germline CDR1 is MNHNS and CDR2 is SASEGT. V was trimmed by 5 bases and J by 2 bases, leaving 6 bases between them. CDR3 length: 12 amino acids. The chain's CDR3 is CASSTGNYGYTF. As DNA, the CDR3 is TGTGCCAGCAGTACAGGGAACTATGGCTACACCTTC.

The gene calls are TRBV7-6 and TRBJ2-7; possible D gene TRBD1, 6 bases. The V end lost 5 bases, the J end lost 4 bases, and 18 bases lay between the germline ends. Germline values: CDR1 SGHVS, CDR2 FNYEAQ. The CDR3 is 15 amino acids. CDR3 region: CASSPTPDRNYEQYF. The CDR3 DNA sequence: TGTGCCAGCAGCCCCACTCCCGACAGGAATTACGAGCAGTACTTC.

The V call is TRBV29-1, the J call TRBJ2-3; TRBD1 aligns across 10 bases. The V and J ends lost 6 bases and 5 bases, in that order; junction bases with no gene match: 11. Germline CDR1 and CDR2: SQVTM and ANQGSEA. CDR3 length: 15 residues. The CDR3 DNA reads TGCAGCGTCGCCGGGACAGGGGATTTGGGAGATACGCAGTATTTT. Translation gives CSVAGTGDLGDTQYF.

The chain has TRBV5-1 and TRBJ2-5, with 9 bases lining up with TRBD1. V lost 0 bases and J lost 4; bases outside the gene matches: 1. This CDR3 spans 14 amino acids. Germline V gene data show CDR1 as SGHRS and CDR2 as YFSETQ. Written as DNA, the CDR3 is TGCGCCAGCAGCTTGGTGGGACAGGGAGAGACCCAGTACTTC. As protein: CASSLVGQGETQYF. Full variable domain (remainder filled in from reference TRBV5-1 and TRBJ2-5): KAGVTQTPRYLIKTRGQQVTLSCSPISGHRSVSWYQQTPGQGLQFLFEYFSETQRNKGNFPGRFSGRQFSNSRSEMNVSTLELGDSALYLCASSLVGQGETQYFGPGTRLLVL.

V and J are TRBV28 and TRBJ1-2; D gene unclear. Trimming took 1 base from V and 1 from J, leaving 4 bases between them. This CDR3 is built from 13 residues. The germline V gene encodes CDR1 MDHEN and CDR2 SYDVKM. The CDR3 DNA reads TGTGCCAGCAGTTTATTATATAACTATGGCTACACCTTC. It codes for CASSLLYNYGYTF.

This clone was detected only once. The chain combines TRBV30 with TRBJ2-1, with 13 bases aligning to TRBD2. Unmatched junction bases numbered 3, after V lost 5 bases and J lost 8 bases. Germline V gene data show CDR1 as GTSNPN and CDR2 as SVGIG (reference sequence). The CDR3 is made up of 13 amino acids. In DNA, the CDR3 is TGTGCCTGGGAGACTAGCGGGGGGTATGAGCAGTTCTTC. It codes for CAWETSGGYEQFF. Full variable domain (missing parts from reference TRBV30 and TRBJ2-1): SQTIHQWPATLVQPVGSPLSLECTVEGTSNPNLYWYRQAAGRGLQLLFYSVGIGQISSEVPQNLSASRPQDRQFILSSKKLLLSDSGFYLCAWETSGGYEQFFGPGTRLTVL.

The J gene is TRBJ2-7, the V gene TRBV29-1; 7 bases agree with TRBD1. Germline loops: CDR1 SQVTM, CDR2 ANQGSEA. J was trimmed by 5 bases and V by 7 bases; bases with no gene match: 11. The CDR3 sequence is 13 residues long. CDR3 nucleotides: TGCAGCGCCTTCCGGGACAGAGGCCACGAGCAGTACTTC. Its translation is CSAFRDRGHEQYF.

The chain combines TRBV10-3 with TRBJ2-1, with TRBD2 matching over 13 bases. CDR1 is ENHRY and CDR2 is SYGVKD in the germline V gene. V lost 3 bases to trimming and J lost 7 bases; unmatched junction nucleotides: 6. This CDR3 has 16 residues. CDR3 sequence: CAISDFGTSGMNEQFF. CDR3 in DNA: TGTGCCATCAGTGATTTTGGGACTAGCGGGATGAATGAGCAGTTCTTC.

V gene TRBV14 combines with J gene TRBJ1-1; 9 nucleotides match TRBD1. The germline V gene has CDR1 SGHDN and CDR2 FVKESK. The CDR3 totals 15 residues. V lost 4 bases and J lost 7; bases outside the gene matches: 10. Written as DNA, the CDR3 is TGTGCCAGCAGCCTATACCCAACAGGGGGCGATGAAGCTTTCTTT. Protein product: CASSLYPTGGDEAFF.

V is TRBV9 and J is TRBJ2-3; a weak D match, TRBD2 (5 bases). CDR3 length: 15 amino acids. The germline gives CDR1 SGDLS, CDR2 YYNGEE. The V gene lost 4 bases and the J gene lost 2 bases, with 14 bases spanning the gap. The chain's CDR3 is CASSPLEEPTDTQYF. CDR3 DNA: TGTGCCAGCAGCCCTCTGGAGGAACCCACAGATACGCAGTATTTT.

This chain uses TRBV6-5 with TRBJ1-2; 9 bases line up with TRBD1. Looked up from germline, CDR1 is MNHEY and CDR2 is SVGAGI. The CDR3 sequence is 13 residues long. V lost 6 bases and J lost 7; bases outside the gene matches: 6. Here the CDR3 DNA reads TGTGCCAGCAGCCGGGACAGGGTATTTGGCTACACCTTC. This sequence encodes CASSRDRVFGYTF.

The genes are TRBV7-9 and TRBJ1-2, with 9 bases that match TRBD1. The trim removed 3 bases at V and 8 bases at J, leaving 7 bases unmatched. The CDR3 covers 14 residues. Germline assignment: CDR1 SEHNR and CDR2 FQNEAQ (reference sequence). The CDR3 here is CASSLVGTGKGYTF. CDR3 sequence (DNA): TGTGCCAGCAGCTTGGTCGGGACAGGGAAAGGCTACACCTTC.

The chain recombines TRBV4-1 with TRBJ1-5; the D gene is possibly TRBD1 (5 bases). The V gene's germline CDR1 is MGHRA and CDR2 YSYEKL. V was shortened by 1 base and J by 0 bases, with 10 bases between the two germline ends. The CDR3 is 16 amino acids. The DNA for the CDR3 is TGCGCCAGCAGCCAAGTCCTCAGGGTTAGCAATCAGCCCCAGCATTTT. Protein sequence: CASSQVLRVSNQPQHF.

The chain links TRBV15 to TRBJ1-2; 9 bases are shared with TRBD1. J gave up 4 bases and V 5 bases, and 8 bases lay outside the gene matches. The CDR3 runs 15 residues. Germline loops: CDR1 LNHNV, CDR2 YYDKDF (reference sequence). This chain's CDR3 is CATSGPGQGTYGYTF. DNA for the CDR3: TGTGCCACCAGCGGTCCGGGACAGGGAACCTATGGCTACACCTTC.

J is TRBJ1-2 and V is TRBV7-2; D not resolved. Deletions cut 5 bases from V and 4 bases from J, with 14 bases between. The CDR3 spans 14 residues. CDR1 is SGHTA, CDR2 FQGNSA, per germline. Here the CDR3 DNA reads TGTGCCAGCAGCCCCGGACTCACGGGCTATGGCTACACCTTC. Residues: CASSPGLTGYGYTF.

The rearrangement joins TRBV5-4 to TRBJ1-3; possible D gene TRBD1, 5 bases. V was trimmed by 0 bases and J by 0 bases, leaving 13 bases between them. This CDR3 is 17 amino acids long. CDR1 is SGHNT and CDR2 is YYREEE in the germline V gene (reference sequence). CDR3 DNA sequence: TGTGCCAGCAGCTTGGTAAGGGGAGGAGGCTCTGGAAACACCATATATTTT. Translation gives CASSLVRGGGSGNTIYF.

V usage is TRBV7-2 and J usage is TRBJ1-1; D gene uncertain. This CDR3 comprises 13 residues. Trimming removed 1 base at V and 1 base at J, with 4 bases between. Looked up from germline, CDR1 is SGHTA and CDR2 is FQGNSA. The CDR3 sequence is CASSLEPNTEAFF. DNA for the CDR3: TGTGCCAGCAGCTTAGAGCCGAACACTGAAGCTTTCTTT. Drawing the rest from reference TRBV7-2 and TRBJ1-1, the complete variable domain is GAGVSQSPSNKVTEKGKDVELRCDPISGHTALYWYRQSLGQGLEFLIYFQGNSAPDKSGLPSDRFSAERTGGSVSTLTIQRTQQEDSAVYLCASSLEPNTEAFFGQGTRLTVV.

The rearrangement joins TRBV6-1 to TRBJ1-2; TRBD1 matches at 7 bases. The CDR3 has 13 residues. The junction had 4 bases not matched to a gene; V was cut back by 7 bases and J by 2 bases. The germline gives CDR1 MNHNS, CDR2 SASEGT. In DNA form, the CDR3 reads TGTGCCAGCACCATGACAGGGAACTATGGCTACACCTTC. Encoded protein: CASTMTGNYGYTF.

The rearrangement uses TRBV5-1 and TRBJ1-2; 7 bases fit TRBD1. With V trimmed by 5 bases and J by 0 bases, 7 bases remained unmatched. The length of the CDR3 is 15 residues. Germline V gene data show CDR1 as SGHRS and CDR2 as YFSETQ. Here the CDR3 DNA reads TGCGCCAGCAGGTCACAGGGGTCTTCTAACTATGGCTACACCTTC. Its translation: CASRSQGSSNYGYTF.

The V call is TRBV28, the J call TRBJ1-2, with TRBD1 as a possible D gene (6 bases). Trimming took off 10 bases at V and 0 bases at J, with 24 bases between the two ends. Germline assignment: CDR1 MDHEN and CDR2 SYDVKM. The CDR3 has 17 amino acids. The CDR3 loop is CAIVTSGTSVTNYGYTF. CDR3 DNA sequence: TGTGCCATTGTGACCTCCGGGACATCCGTTACTAACTATGGCTACACCTTC.

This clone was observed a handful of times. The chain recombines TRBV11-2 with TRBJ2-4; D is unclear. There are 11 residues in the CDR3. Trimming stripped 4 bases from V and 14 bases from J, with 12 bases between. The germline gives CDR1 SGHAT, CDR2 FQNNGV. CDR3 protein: CASSSGPEEYF. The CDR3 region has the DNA TGTGCCAGCAGCTCCGGCCCCGAGGAGTACTTC.